These T cell receptor beta chains were read from a single sample in a study of beta chain features in type 1 diabetes. Profiling relied on immunoSEQ multiplex PCR, and the TCRdb table lists in-frame clones only, not all of them. Seen here are 600,000 to 700,000 clones, around an eighth observed once, and the top ten hold around 0.12%. Material: naive CD4+ T cells from blood. Source of these receptors: a man aged 25 to 40 with type 1 diabetes. The CDR3 runs from the conserved cysteine through the conserved F or W. D genes are given only for firm matches.

CDR3 protein | V gene | D gene
CASKAGTGGFEKLFF | TRBV28 | TRBD1
CASSVGASGGNTGELFF | TRBV9 | TRBD2
CASSPGSSTDTQYF | TRBV7-9 | .
CASSPLGQGPDTQYF | TRBV7-9 | TRBD1
CASSLLGGDTDTQYF | TRBV19 | .
CSALGLGGGYTF | TRBV29-1 | .
CASSNQPKDLRWVSSPLHF | TRBV21-1 | .
CASSHTGYNSPLHF | TRBV7-8 | .
CASSLDRFTDTQYF | TRBV7-8 | .
CASSQGAIGQPQHF | TRBV14 | .
CASSQDTGRPQHF | TRBV4-3 | .
CASSVEGTSALETQYF | TRBV9 | TRBD2
CASSMAGGHQPQHF | TRBV19 | TRBD1
CASSFGTVQETQYF | TRBV5-1 | TRBD1
CASSQVLGLPANYGYTF | TRBV4-2 | .